These T cell receptor beta chains were read from a single sample in a study of shared clonotypes between healthy human individuals. Libraries were prepared by immunoSEQ multiplex PCR; TCRdb keeps only in-frame clonotypes and omits some of them. The data show some 900,000 clones, over 60% seen once. The sequencing input was memory CD4+ T cells sorted from blood. The source is a man aged 18 to 30 in good health. Both conserved end residues are part of each CDR3. D genes are given only for firm matches. Where a row states a size, it is once, few, many or the class of an expanded clone; other rows omit it.

clone_size	d_call	v_call	j_call	cdr3_nt	cdr3_aa
-	TRBD1	TRBV7-2	TRBJ2-3	TGTGCCAGCAGCTTAGAGCCGACAGGGGCCGATACGCAGTATTTT	CASSLEPTGADTQYF
once	-	TRBV6-6	TRBJ1-3	TGTGCCAGCAGTTTTGGGGGAGTCGGAAACACCATATATTTT	CASSFGGVGNTIYF
-	-	TRBV4-3	TRBJ2-6	TGCGCCAGCAGCCAAGGGGGCTCTGGGGCCAACGTCCTGACTTTC	CASSQGGSGANVLTF
-	-	TRBV11-3	TRBJ2-2	TGTGCCAGCAGCGCCAGCTCCACAGGGACCGGGGAGCTGTTTTTT	CASSASSTGTGELFF
-	-	TRBV11-2	TRBJ1-4	TGTGCCAGCAGCTTCCGGGGAAGTGCTAATGAAAAACTGTTTTTT	CASSFRGSANEKLFF
-	-	TRBV5-8	TRBJ1-1	TGTGCCAGCAGCTTTTCGGGGCACTTGAACACTGAAGCTTTCTTT	CASSFSGHLNTEAFF
-	-	TRBV11-2	TRBJ1-4	TGTGCCAGCAGCTCCGGACGGAAAGCAACTAATGAAAAACTGTTTTTT	CASSSGRKATNEKLFF
-	TRBD1	TRBV30	TRBJ1-2	TGTGCCTGGGATGGACAGGGGGTCTATGGCTACACCTTC	CAWDGQGVYGYTF
-	TRBD1	TRBV5-1	TRBJ2-5	TGCGCCAGCAGCTTGGCGGGTCAGGGGGCCGGAGAGACCCAGTACTTC	CASSLAGQGAGETQYF
-	-	TRBV7-3	TRBJ2-3	TGTGCCAGCAGCCTCGGACAGATCACAGATACGCAGTATTTT	CASSLGQITDTQYF
few	-	TRBV18	TRBJ2-2	TGTGCCAGCTCACCATTAGCCACCGGGGAGCTGTTTTTT	CASSPLATGELFF
-	TRBD1	TRBV11-2	TRBJ1-6	TGTGCCAGCAGCACCACAGGGGCAGGGAATTCACCCCTCCACTTT	CASSTTGAGNSPLHF
once	TRBD2	TRBV4-3	TRBJ2-4	TGCGCCAGCAGCAATAGCGGGAGAGGGAACATTCAGTACTTC	CASSNSGRGNIQYF
-	-	TRBV5-1	TRBJ2-1	TGCGCCAGCAGCTTGGTTGTTAGCTCCTACAATGAGCAGTTCTTC	CASSLVVSSYNEQFF
once	-	TRBV11-2	TRBJ2-7	TGTGCCAGCAGCCCCGGGAGTCTTTCCTACGAGCAGTACTTC	CASSPGSLSYEQYF
-	TRBD1	TRBV18	TRBJ2-7	TGTGCCAGCTCACCAAGCCCCGGGACAGTTCTTAACGAGCAGTACTTC	CASSPSPGTVLNEQYF
-	-	TRBV5-1	TRBJ1-1	TGCGCCAGCAGCTTGGAATACAGTTCCACTGAAGCTTTCTTT	CASSLEYSSTEAFF
-	TRBD1	TRBV6-1	TRBJ2-7	TGTGCCAGCAGTGAAGACCCCGGGACAGCGAACTACGAGCAGTACTTC	CASSEDPGTANYEQYF
few	-	TRBV1	TRBJ1-6	TGCACCAGCAGTCCCGGGACAGGGAGAGGTTCACCCCTCCACTTT	CTSSPGTGRGSPLHF
-	-	TRBV10-2	TRBJ2-3	TGCGCCAGCAGTGAGCTGCACGGGAACACAGATACGCAGTATTTT	CASSELHGNTDTQYF
-	TRBD2	TRBV7-2	TRBJ2-1	TGTGCCAGCAGCCCGGCGCGAGCGGGAGGACGGAATGAGCAGTTCTTC	CASSPARAGGRNEQFF
-	-	TRBV30	TRBJ1-3	TGTGCCTGCCCCCTGGCGGAGTCTGGAAACACCATATATTTT	CACPLAESGNTIYF
-	-	TRBV7-2	TRBJ1-2	TGTGCCAGCAGCTTAGTGGGGTCCCCTACAGGGACTAACTATGGCTACACCTTC	CASSLVGSPTGTNYGYTF
-	-	TRBV19	TRBJ1-2	TGTGCCAGTACCACCGGGACGGCTAATTATGGCTACACCTTC	CASTTGTANYGYTF
-	-	TRBV19	TRBJ2-1	TGTGCCAGTAGTATCCGCAATGAGCAGTTCTTC	CASSIRNEQFF
-	-	TRBV4-1	TRBJ1-5	TGCGCCAGCAGCCAAGACAGCCTCAATCAGCCCCAGCATTTT	CASSQDSLNQPQHF
-	-	TRBV11-3	TRBJ2-3	TGTGCCAGCAGCTCACAGACAGGAGATACGCAGTATTTT	CASSSQTGDTQYF
-	TRBD1	TRBV5-8	TRBJ2-1	TGTGCCAGCAGCCTGCCCGGGACAGGGACCAATGAGCAGTTCTTC	CASSLPGTGTNEQFF
-	TRBD2	TRBV4-2	TRBJ2-2	TGTGCCAGCAGCCATTCCGGGACTAGCTCCTCCGGGGAGCTGTTTTTT	CASSHSGTSSSGELFF